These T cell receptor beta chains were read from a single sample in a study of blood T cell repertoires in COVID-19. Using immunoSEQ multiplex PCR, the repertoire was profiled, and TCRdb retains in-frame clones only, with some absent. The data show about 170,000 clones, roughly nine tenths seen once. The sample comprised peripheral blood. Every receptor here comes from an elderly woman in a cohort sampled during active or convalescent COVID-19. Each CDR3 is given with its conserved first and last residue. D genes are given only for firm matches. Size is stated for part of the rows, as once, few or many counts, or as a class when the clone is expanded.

cdr3_nt: TGTGCCAGTAGTATGGGACAGGGGTTTGAAGCTTTCTTT
cdr3_aa: CASSMGQGFEAFF
j_call: TRBJ1-1
v_call: TRBV19
d_call: TRBD1
clone_size: -

cdr3_nt: TGTGCCAGCAGCCTCCGGGTGAGCTCTGGAAACACCATATATTTT
cdr3_aa: CASSLRVSSGNTIYF
j_call: TRBJ1-3
v_call: TRBV7-8
d_call: -
clone_size: -

cdr3_nt: TGTGCCACCAGTGACAGGGGTAAACCCCCTTCCAATGAGCAGTTCTTC
cdr3_aa: CATSDRGKPPSNEQFF
j_call: TRBJ2-1
v_call: TRBV24-1
d_call: -
clone_size: -

cdr3_nt: TGTGCCAGCTCACCTCGGGTGGCAGATACGCAGTATTTT
cdr3_aa: CASSPRVADTQYF
j_call: TRBJ2-3
v_call: TRBV18
d_call: -
clone_size: -

cdr3_nt: TGTGCCAGCAGACACGGACAGGGTATTAGCAATGAGCAGTTCTTC
cdr3_aa: CASRHGQGISNEQFF
j_call: TRBJ2-1
v_call: TRBV6-6
d_call: TRBD1
clone_size: -

cdr3_nt: TGCGCCAGCAGCCAAGACCGAGACAATGAGCAGTTCTTC
cdr3_aa: CASSQDRDNEQFF
j_call: TRBJ2-1
v_call: TRBV4-1
d_call: -
clone_size: few

cdr3_nt: TGTGCCAGTAGCGTAGTCGGGACAGGGGGAGAGACCCAGTACTTC
cdr3_aa: CASSVVGTGGETQYF
j_call: TRBJ2-5
v_call: TRBV19
d_call: TRBD1
clone_size: -

cdr3_nt: TGTGCCAGCAGCTCCTACAGGGACAATCAGCCCCAGCATTTT
cdr3_aa: CASSSYRDNQPQHF
j_call: TRBJ1-5
v_call: TRBV2
d_call: -
clone_size: once

cdr3_nt: TGTGCCAGCAGCCAGGGTGGACAGGGAGGTCAGCCCCAGCATTTT
cdr3_aa: CASSQGGQGGQPQHF
j_call: TRBJ1-5
v_call: TRBV4-2
d_call: TRBD1
clone_size: -

cdr3_nt: TGTGCCAGTAGTATAGCCGGGGGAATTTCCTACGAGCAGTACTTC
cdr3_aa: CASSIAGGISYEQYF
j_call: TRBJ2-7
v_call: TRBV19
d_call: -
clone_size: -

cdr3_nt: TGTGCCAGCAGCCAGCCCCCTGGAAACACCATATATTTT
cdr3_aa: CASSQPPGNTIYF
j_call: TRBJ1-3
v_call: TRBV6-2/TRBV6-3
d_call: -
clone_size: -

cdr3_nt: TGTGCCTGGAATGAGGGTTTCGTGAACACTGAAGCTTTCTTT
cdr3_aa: CAWNEGFVNTEAFF
j_call: TRBJ1-1
v_call: TRBV30
d_call: -
clone_size: -

cdr3_nt: TGTGCCAGCAGTTCAAAACAGCGGGGGGGATACAATGAGCAGTTCTTC
cdr3_aa: CASSSKQRGGYNEQFF
j_call: TRBJ2-1
v_call: TRBV28
d_call: TRBD2
clone_size: once

cdr3_nt: TGTGCCAGCAGTTTCCCCCGGCAGGGATATATTGCAGATACGCAGTATTTT
cdr3_aa: CASSFPRQGYIADTQYF
j_call: TRBJ2-3
v_call: TRBV28
d_call: -
clone_size: -

cdr3_nt: TGTGCCAGCAGCTTATTAATAGCGGGGGCCTCCTACGAGCAGTACTTC
cdr3_aa: CASSLLIAGASYEQYF
j_call: TRBJ2-7
v_call: TRBV7-2
d_call: TRBD2
clone_size: once

cdr3_nt: TGCGCCAGCAGCCCCACCTCTAGAGCGGACTTCACAGATACGCAGTATTTT
cdr3_aa: CASSPTSRADFTDTQYF
j_call: TRBJ2-3
v_call: TRBV4-1
d_call: -
clone_size: few

cdr3_nt: TGCGCCAGCAGCCACGACGGACTAGCGGAAAACACCGGGGAGCTGTTTTTT
cdr3_aa: CASSHDGLAENTGELFF
j_call: TRBJ2-2
v_call: TRBV4-1
d_call: TRBD2
clone_size: -

cdr3_nt: TGCGCCAGCAGCTTGTCATTCAGGGGCACAGATACGCAGTATTTT
cdr3_aa: CASSLSFRGTDTQYF
j_call: TRBJ2-3
v_call: TRBV5-1
d_call: -
clone_size: once

cdr3_nt: TGTGCCTGGAGTGTGACAGGGGGTAGCCTGGTTGGAAACACCATATATTTT
cdr3_aa: CAWSVTGGSLVGNTIYF
j_call: TRBJ1-3
v_call: TRBV30
d_call: TRBD1
clone_size: -

cdr3_nt: TGTGCCAGCACCCCGAGGAGGGGCGATGAGCAGTTCTTC
cdr3_aa: CASTPRRGDEQFF
j_call: TRBJ2-1
v_call: TRBV2
d_call: -
clone_size: -

cdr3_nt: TGTGCCAGCAGCTGGACTAGCGGGAGCACAGATACGCAGTATTTT
cdr3_aa: CASSWTSGSTDTQYF
j_call: TRBJ2-3
v_call: TRBV13
d_call: TRBD2
clone_size: -

cdr3_nt: TGTGCCAGCAGCTTGCCTCCGGACAGAAACACTGAAGCTTTCTTT
cdr3_aa: CASSLPPDRNTEAFF
j_call: TRBJ1-1
v_call: TRBV5-5
d_call: -
clone_size: -

cdr3_nt: TGTGCCAGCAGCTTGGTTCGCGGGGCGAACTTCTATAGCAATCAGCCCCAGCATTTT
cdr3_aa: CASSLVRGANFYSNQPQHF
j_call: TRBJ1-5
v_call: TRBV5-8
d_call: -
clone_size: -

cdr3_nt: TGTGCCAGCAGCTTAGCGCTCTGGCGGGGGACGAACACCGGGGAGCTGTTTTTT
cdr3_aa: CASSLALWRGTNTGELFF
j_call: TRBJ2-2
v_call: TRBV7-6
d_call: TRBD2
clone_size: few

cdr3_nt: TGCGCCAGCAGCGGGCGACAGCGAATGAACACTGAAGCTTTCTTT
cdr3_aa: CASSGRQRMNTEAFF
j_call: TRBJ1-1
v_call: TRBV4-3
d_call: -
clone_size: -

cdr3_nt: TGTGCCACCAGTGATACCACGGGATCTTCGGTGGAGACCCAGTACTTC
cdr3_aa: CATSDTTGSSVETQYF
j_call: TRBJ2-5
v_call: TRBV24-1
d_call: -
clone_size: once

cdr3_nt: TGTGCTAGTGGTTCCGGGGACAGGGGATCCTTCGAGACCCAGTACTTC
cdr3_aa: CASGSGDRGSFETQYF
j_call: TRBJ2-5
v_call: TRBV12-5
d_call: TRBD1
clone_size: -

cdr3_nt: TGTGCCAGCAACATCGGCGACAGGGGGGTTTTTGAGACCCAGTACTTC
cdr3_aa: CASNIGDRGVFETQYF
j_call: TRBJ2-5
v_call: TRBV9
d_call: TRBD1
clone_size: -

cdr3_nt: TGTGCCAGCAGTGCCACCAGGACAGGGGTCACCGGGGAGCTGTTTTTT
cdr3_aa: CASSATRTGVTGELFF
j_call: TRBJ2-2
v_call: TRBV6-1
d_call: TRBD1
clone_size: -

cdr3_nt: TGTGCCAGCAGCTCAGGGCGCACCGGGGAGCTGTTTTTT
cdr3_aa: CASSSGRTGELFF
j_call: TRBJ2-2
v_call: TRBV7-9
d_call: -
clone_size: -

cdr3_nt: TGCGCCAGCAGCTTGGCCGCGAGTCAGGGGGAGACCCAGTACTTC
cdr3_aa: CASSLAASQGETQYF
j_call: TRBJ2-5
v_call: TRBV5-1
d_call: -
clone_size: once

cdr3_nt: TGTGCCAGCAGCCAAAACCGCTGGGGGGACAGAAGGACTGAAGCTTTCTTT
cdr3_aa: CASSQNRWGDRRTEAFF
j_call: TRBJ1-1
v_call: TRBV7-9
d_call: TRBD1
clone_size: few

cdr3_nt: TGTGCCAGCAGCCAAGATCTCCCTAGGGGCTACACCTTC
cdr3_aa: CASSQDLPRGYTF
j_call: TRBJ1-2
v_call: TRBV3-1/TRBV3-2
d_call: -
clone_size: -

cdr3_nt: TGCGCCAGCCGACAGGGGGAGAGTACAGATACGCAGTATTTT
cdr3_aa: CASRQGESTDTQYF
j_call: TRBJ2-3
v_call: TRBV5-1
d_call: TRBD1
clone_size: -

cdr3_nt: TGCGCCAGCAGCTCGTGGTCGGGTTCCCAAGAGACCCAGTACTTC
cdr3_aa: CASSSWSGSQETQYF
j_call: TRBJ2-5
v_call: TRBV5-1
d_call: -
clone_size: -

cdr3_nt: TGTGCCAGCTCACCCCGGGACAGGGGTGAAAAACTGTTTTTT
cdr3_aa: CASSPRDRGEKLFF
j_call: TRBJ1-4
v_call: TRBV18
d_call: TRBD1
clone_size: once

cdr3_nt: TGTGCCAGCAGTAGAGTTCCGGGACAGGGGTTTGGCTACACCTTC
cdr3_aa: CASSRVPGQGFGYTF
j_call: TRBJ1-2
v_call: TRBV6-5
d_call: TRBD1
clone_size: -

cdr3_nt: TGCGCCAGCAGCGACCGGGACAGGGCCCACGAGCAGTACTTC
cdr3_aa: CASSDRDRAHEQYF
j_call: TRBJ2-7
v_call: TRBV10-1
d_call: TRBD1
clone_size: -

cdr3_nt: TGTGCCAGCAGCTTCCGCCGGCTAGCGGGGGGGCAGGACATTCAGTACTTC
cdr3_aa: CASSFRRLAGGQDIQYF
j_call: TRBJ2-4
v_call: TRBV3-1/TRBV3-2
d_call: TRBD2
clone_size: -

cdr3_nt: TGTGCCAGCAGGGGACAGACGAACAATGAGCAGTTCTTC
cdr3_aa: CASRGQTNNEQFF
j_call: TRBJ2-1
v_call: TRBV6-6
d_call: TRBD1
clone_size: -

cdr3_nt: TGCGCCAGCAGCCAAGTGTGGGCAGGGGTGGGTCAGCCCCAGCATTTT
cdr3_aa: CASSQVWAGVGQPQHF
j_call: TRBJ1-5
v_call: TRBV4-1
d_call: -
clone_size: few

cdr3_nt: TGTGCCAGCAGCCCTGACACTAACTATGGCTACACCTTC
cdr3_aa: CASSPDTNYGYTF
j_call: TRBJ1-2
v_call: TRBV9
d_call: -
clone_size: -

cdr3_nt: TGTGCCAGCAGTCTGGGACACCTCTATGGCTACACCTTC
cdr3_aa: CASSLGHLYGYTF
j_call: TRBJ1-2
v_call: TRBV7-2
d_call: -
clone_size: -

cdr3_nt: TGCAGCGCGGGGACAGGGAAGGACACTGAAGCTTTCTTT
cdr3_aa: CSAGTGKDTEAFF
j_call: TRBJ1-1
v_call: TRBV29-1
d_call: TRBD1
clone_size: -

cdr3_nt: TGCGCCAGCAGCCAAGAATCTAGGCAGACTGAAGCTTTCTTT
cdr3_aa: CASSQESRQTEAFF
j_call: TRBJ1-1
v_call: TRBV4-1
d_call: -
clone_size: -

cdr3_nt: TGTGCCACCAGCAGAGTTCCGGGAACTAATGAAAAACTGTTTTTT
cdr3_aa: CATSRVPGTNEKLFF
j_call: TRBJ1-4
v_call: TRBV15
d_call: -
clone_size: few

cdr3_nt: TGTGCCAGCAGACCTCTCTCCCGAACAGGATACAAGCAGTACTTC
cdr3_aa: CASRPLSRTGYKQYF
j_call: TRBJ2-7
v_call: TRBV28
d_call: -
clone_size: many

cdr3_nt: TGTGCCAGCAGTGGGCCATTTAGGGGATACGAAAAACTGTTTTTT
cdr3_aa: CASSGPFRGYEKLFF
j_call: TRBJ1-4
v_call: TRBV2
d_call: -
clone_size: -

cdr3_nt: TGTGCCAGCAGTCCGAAAACTTCGGAAAAACTGTTTTTT
cdr3_aa: CASSPKTSEKLFF
j_call: TRBJ1-4
v_call: TRBV12-3/TRBV12-4
d_call: -
clone_size: -

cdr3_nt: TGTGCCAGCAGCGCCCGCACAGGGTTGATGGGCAATCAGCCCCAGCATTTT
cdr3_aa: CASSARTGLMGNQPQHF
j_call: TRBJ1-5
v_call: TRBV5-5
d_call: -
clone_size: -

cdr3_nt: TGCAGCGTTGAAGGGCGGGACTCTGGAAACACCATATATTTT
cdr3_aa: CSVEGRDSGNTIYF
j_call: TRBJ1-3
v_call: TRBV29-1
d_call: -
clone_size: -

cdr3_nt: TGCAGCGTCGTAGACATTGGTCGTGAAGCTTTCTTT
cdr3_aa: CSVVDIGREAFF
j_call: TRBJ1-1
v_call: TRBV29-1
d_call: -
clone_size: -

cdr3_nt: TGTGCCAGCAGTGAGGAGGGCAATCAGCCCCAGCATTTT
cdr3_aa: CASSEEGNQPQHF
j_call: TRBJ1-5
v_call: TRBV6-4
d_call: -
clone_size: few

cdr3_nt: TGTGCCAGCAGCCAAGGGTCTAGTCGGGAAAAACTGTTTTTT
cdr3_aa: CASSQGSSREKLFF
j_call: TRBJ1-4
v_call: TRBV3-1/TRBV3-2
d_call: -
clone_size: -

cdr3_nt: TGTGCCAGCAGTTCACAGGGACTAGCGGGGGCACACACAGATACGCAGTATTTT
cdr3_aa: CASSSQGLAGAHTDTQYF
j_call: TRBJ2-3
v_call: TRBV27
d_call: TRBD2
clone_size: -

cdr3_nt: TGTGCCAGCGGGTCGGGGTATAATAATGAAAAACTGTTTTTT
cdr3_aa: CASGSGYNNEKLFF
j_call: TRBJ1-4
v_call: TRBV6-5
d_call: -
clone_size: -

cdr3_nt: TGCGCCAGGAAGACAGGGGAGGAGGTTAGCAATCAGCCCCAGCATTTT
cdr3_aa: CARKTGEEVSNQPQHF
j_call: TRBJ1-5
v_call: TRBV10-1
d_call: TRBD1
clone_size: -

cdr3_nt: TGTGCCAGCAGCTTGGGTTTCGCCCAGTACTTC
cdr3_aa: CASSLGFAQYF
j_call: TRBJ2-5
v_call: TRBV5-6
d_call: -
clone_size: -

cdr3_nt: TGTGCCAGCAGCCAAGCTGGACTAGCGGGATCCAATGAGCAGTTCTTC
cdr3_aa: CASSQAGLAGSNEQFF
j_call: TRBJ2-1
v_call: TRBV3-1/TRBV3-2
d_call: TRBD2
clone_size: -